This T cell receptor (beta chain) appears in the sequencing data of a study of T cell responses to AZD1222 COVID-19 vaccine. Measured with immunoSEQ multiplex PCR; TCRdb has only the in-frame clones, and not every one. This sample has 100,000 to 150,000 clones, with 75% to 90% found just once. With respect to this clone: The antigen is unknown.

General observations from the study: With two AZD1222 doses given, Spike-specific TCR breadth and depth both rose.

Per germline, CDR1 KGHDR and CDR2 SFDVKD. Trimming at V came to 3 bases and at J to 4 bases, leaving 6 bases not matched to a gene. The CDR3 consists of 15 residues. The V call is TRBV24-1, the J call TRBJ1-2; 8 bases match TRBD1. The sequence was obtained from an adult who received the AZD1222 COVID-19 vaccine. Material: peripheral blood, obtained 28 days after the second AZD1222 dose. Written as DNA, the CDR3 is TGTGCCACCAGTGATCGGCAGGGGGCAAGCTATGGCTACACCTTC. This gives the protein CATSDRQGASYGYTF.